The 19 T cell receptor beta chains below come from one sample, sequenced in a study of T cell changes during pregnancy in multiple sclerosis. TCRdb's table, derived via immunoSEQ multiplex PCR, lists solely in-frame clones and lacks some. The sample holds about 70,000 clones, around nine tenths seen once. The sequencing used peripheral blood, collected in the third trimester of pregnancy. The receptors were gathered from a female donor with multiple sclerosis, enrolled in a pregnancy study.

The chain joins TRBV19 to TRBJ2-2; tentatively, D is TRBD2 (5 bases). This CDR3 is built from 16 residues. Per germline, CDR1 LNHDA and CDR2 SQIVND (reference sequence). Trimming pared 1 base from V and 3 bases from J, leaving 12 bases between. CDR3 sequence reads: CASSIGRGAYTGELFF. The CDR3 DNA sequence: TGTGCCAGTAGTATAGGACGGGGAGCCTACACCGGGGAGCTGTTTTTT.

This rearrangement joins TRBV7-2 to TRBJ2-2, with 7 bases aligning to TRBD2. The CDR3 extends over 18 amino acids. Germline CDR1 SGHTA, CDR2 FQGNSA. J gave up 2 bases and V 1 base, and 10 bases lay outside the gene matches. In DNA, the CDR3 is TGTGCCAGCAGCTTAGACCGCCGGACTAGATCAAACACCGGGGAGCTGTTTTTT. Translating gives CASSLDRRTRSNTGELFF.

This clone was picked up one time. The rearrangement links TRBV5-1 to TRBJ1-2; a possible D gene is TRBD1 (6 bases). Per the germline V gene, CDR1 is SGHRS and CDR2 is YFSETQ. The CDR3 is 16 residues long. The V end was cut by 5 bases, the J end by 0 bases, with 17 bases between. The CDR3 spells CASRGEQGRANYGYTF. The CDR3 DNA follows: TGCGCCAGCAGGGGTGAACAGGGTAGAGCTAACTATGGCTACACCTTC.

This chain links TRBV7-2 with TRBJ2-3, with 9 bases that match TRBD2. Germline CDR1 SGHTA, CDR2 FQGNSA. After removal of 1 base from V and 4 bases from J, the junction contained 6 bases not matched to a gene. CDR3 length: 16 residues. As DNA, the CDR3 is TGTGCCAGCAGCTTAGGGGCTAGCGGGATCTCAGATACGCAGTATTTT. Its translation: CASSLGASGISDTQYF.

This chain uses TRBV6-5 with TRBJ2-4; TRBD1 agrees at 7 bases. With V trimmed by 6 bases and J by 7 bases, 9 bases remained unmatched. This CDR3 is 14 amino acids long. The germline V gene encodes CDR1 MNHEY and CDR2 SVGAGI. CDR3 amino acids: CASSITGEENIQYF. As DNA, the CDR3 is TGTGCCAGCAGCATAACAGGGGAAGAGAACATTCAGTACTTC.

The V gene is TRBV4-2, the J gene TRBJ2-1, with 9 bases that match TRBD2. The J segment lost 12 bases and the V segment lost 0 bases, leaving 3 bases of the junction unmatched. This CDR3 has 13 amino acids. Germline V gives CDR1 LGHNA, CDR2 YNFKEQ. The CDR3 protein is CASSQDLTSGQFF. CDR3 DNA sequence: TGTGCCAGCAGCCAAGATTTGACTAGCGGGCAGTTCTTC.

This chain links TRBV4-1 with TRBJ2-3; 8 bases match TRBD2. Germline CDR1 MGHRA, CDR2 YSYEKL. The CDR3 consists of 15 residues. The V and J ends lost 2 bases and 6 bases, in that order; junction bases with no gene match: 7. DNA of the CDR3: TGCGCCAGCAGCCAATGGACTAGCCTCGAGGATACGCAGTATTTT. This encodes CASSQWTSLEDTQYF.

The V gene is TRBV28, the J gene TRBJ1-2; 10 nucleotides align to TRBD1. Germline V gene lookup returns CDR1 MDHEN and CDR2 SYDVKM. This CDR3 spans 14 amino acids. V gave up 5 bases and J gave up 2 bases; unmatched junction bases: 2. This chain's CDR3 is CASSMGQGNYGYTF. In DNA, the CDR3 is TGTGCCAGCAGTATGGGACAGGGGAACTATGGCTACACCTTC.

The chain uses TRBV27 and TRBJ2-3; 8 nucleotides agree with TRBD2. Unmatched junction bases numbered 14, after V lost 6 bases and J lost 6 bases. The V gene's germline CDR1 is MNHEY and CDR2 SMNVEV (reference sequence). The CDR3 is 16 residues long. The CDR3 DNA sequence: TGTGCCAGCAGACTATCCCCAGCGGGAGTATCGGATACGCAGTATTTT. Residues: CASRLSPAGVSDTQYF.

DNA for the CDR3: TGCGCCAGCAGCCAAGATCCCAGGGGGCAATACTATGGCTACACCTTC. This codes for CASSQDPRGQYYGYTF. The chain uses TRBV4-1 and TRBJ1-2; TRBD1 agrees at 8 bases. The CDR3 extends over 16 amino acids. CDR1 is MGHRA, CDR2 YSYEKL, per germline. With V trimmed by 0 bases and J by 3 bases, 6 bases remained unmatched.

This chain connects TRBV21-1 to TRBJ2-7; no check of the table's D call, TRBD1, against the DNA was made. TRBV21-1 is recorded as a pseudogene. The CDR3 runs 16 residues. The CDR3 DNA reads TGTGCCAGCAGCAAAGTGGGGGGACAGGGGACCTACGAGCAGTACTTC. Residues: CASSKVGGQGTYEQYF.

The chain recombines TRBV2 with TRBJ1-1; 11 bases align to TRBD1. Germline lookup yields CDR1 SNHLY and CDR2 FYNNEI. CDR3 length: 15 residues. V lost 5 bases, J lost 5 bases, and 7 bases stayed unmatched. CDR3 in amino acids: CASSLARDRGTEAFF. The DNA of the CDR3 is TGTGCCAGCAGTTTAGCTCGGGACAGGGGGACTGAAGCTTTCTTT. The full variable domain, in which reference TRBV2 and TRBJ1-1 provide the parts outside the CDR3, is EPEVTQTPSHQVTQMGQEVILRCVPISNHLYFYWYRQILGQKVEFLVSFYNNEISEKSEIFDDQFSVERPDGSNFTLKIRSTKLEDSAMYFCASSLARDRGTEAFFGQGTRLTVV.

The chain uses TRBV12-5 and TRBJ2-1; D might be TRBD2 (6 bases). This CDR3 is 16 amino acids long. The ends were cut back, 1 base at V and 8 bases at J, with 18 bases in the middle. In germline, CDR1 is LGHNT, CDR2 FRNRAP. The CDR3 sequence: CASGLDFGSSFHEQFF. For the CDR3, the DNA is TGTGCTAGTGGTTTGGACTTCGGGAGTAGTTTCCATGAGCAGTTCTTC.

This chain connects TRBV11-2 to TRBJ2-6; perhaps TRBD2 as D (6 bases). Germline V gene data show CDR1 as SGHAT and CDR2 as FQNNGV. The CDR3 contains 16 residues. V was cut by 5 bases and J by 0 bases, with 11 bases left in between. CDR3 loop: CASSLGTLSGANVLTF. CDR3 in DNA: TGTGCCAGCAGCCTCGGGACTCTCTCTGGGGCCAACGTCCTGACTTTC.

The chain recombines TRBV7-2 with TRBJ1-2; no clear D. Germline V gene lookup returns CDR1 SGHTA and CDR2 FQGNSA. Trimming took 3 bases from V and 7 from J, leaving 12 bases between them. The CDR3 runs 13 residues. The CDR3 bases are TGTGCCAGCAGCTTCTGGCGGGATGCTGGCTACACCTTC. Its translation is CASSFWRDAGYTF.

This clone appeared once. V and J are TRBV28 and TRBJ2-1, with D tentatively TRBD2 (5 bases). CDR3 length equals 15 residues. Germline CDR1 and CDR2: MDHEN and SYDVKM. Trimming shortened V by 5 bases and J by 0 bases, and 11 bases separated the two germline ends. The CDR3 loop is CASSQSGGSYNEQFF. The CDR3 DNA follows: TGTGCCAGCAGTCAATCCGGAGGCTCCTACAATGAGCAGTTCTTC.

The CDR3 loop is CASSLGHTNTGELFF. Here the CDR3 DNA reads TGTGCCAGCAGCCTGGGACATACCAACACCGGGGAGCTGTTTTTT. The chain joins TRBV11-3 to TRBJ2-2, with D perhaps TRBD1 (6 bases). This CDR3 region has 15 residues. The V gene lost 5 bases and the J gene lost 2 bases, with 12 bases spanning the gap. Germline-derived CDR1 and CDR2 are SGHNT and YENEEA.

V gene TRBV18 combines with J gene TRBJ2-3; 10 bases map to TRBD1. J gave up 0 bases and V 1 base, and 7 bases lay outside the gene matches. This CDR3 is 18 amino acids long. From germline, CDR1 is KGHSH and CDR2 LQKENI. In DNA, the CDR3 is TGTGCCAGCTCACCACTTCGTTCGGGACAGGGGAGCACAGATACGCAGTATTTT. Translating gives CASSPLRSGQGSTDTQYF.

This clone was detected only once. The chain uses TRBV5-1 and TRBJ1-2, with 7 bases aligning to TRBD1. After removal of 4 bases from V and 4 bases from J, the junction contained 16 bases not matched to a gene. Germline assignment: CDR1 SGHRS and CDR2 YFSETQ. This CDR3 contains 17 residues. CDR3 DNA sequence: TGCGCCAGCAGCGGACCCGGGACAGCCGTCCTAGGCTATGGCTACACCTTC. Its protein product is CASSGPGTAVLGYGYTF.